This T cell receptor beta chain is from a study of TIL therapy for anti-PD-1-resistant metastatic lung cancer. In the study overall: Median tumor PD-L1 proportion score was approximately 6.3%. Most patients had lung adenocarcinoma.

Of note for this clone: Its antigen remains unknown.

Time point specified: pre-treatment sample, taken before nivolumab and TIL therapy. The junction had 1 base not matched to a gene; V was cut back by 3 bases and J by 5 bases. Germline CDR1 reads KGHSH; CDR2 reads LQKENI. The CDR3 totals 14 residues. Sequencing used immunoSEQ v3. Survey-level samples got 1.5 million to 2 million read pairs; deep-level samples got about 4.5-6.5 million. Some clones are missing from TCRdb's copy, which holds only in-frame ones; the method was immunoSEQ multiplex PCR. The table lists about 60,000 clones, around 86% of them singletons. Whole-study findings and limits: This highly selected cohort may not generalize to typical lung cancer patients.

Here the sequenced sample was blood, taken at baseline. This TCR was sampled from a person aged 30 to 80 with non-small cell lung cancer. V usage is TRBV18 and J usage is TRBJ2-2; 9 nucleotides match TRBD2. In DNA form, the CDR3 reads TGTGCCAGCTCACCGCTAGCGGGAACCGGGGAGCTGTTTTTT. Its protein product is CASSPLAGTGELFF.